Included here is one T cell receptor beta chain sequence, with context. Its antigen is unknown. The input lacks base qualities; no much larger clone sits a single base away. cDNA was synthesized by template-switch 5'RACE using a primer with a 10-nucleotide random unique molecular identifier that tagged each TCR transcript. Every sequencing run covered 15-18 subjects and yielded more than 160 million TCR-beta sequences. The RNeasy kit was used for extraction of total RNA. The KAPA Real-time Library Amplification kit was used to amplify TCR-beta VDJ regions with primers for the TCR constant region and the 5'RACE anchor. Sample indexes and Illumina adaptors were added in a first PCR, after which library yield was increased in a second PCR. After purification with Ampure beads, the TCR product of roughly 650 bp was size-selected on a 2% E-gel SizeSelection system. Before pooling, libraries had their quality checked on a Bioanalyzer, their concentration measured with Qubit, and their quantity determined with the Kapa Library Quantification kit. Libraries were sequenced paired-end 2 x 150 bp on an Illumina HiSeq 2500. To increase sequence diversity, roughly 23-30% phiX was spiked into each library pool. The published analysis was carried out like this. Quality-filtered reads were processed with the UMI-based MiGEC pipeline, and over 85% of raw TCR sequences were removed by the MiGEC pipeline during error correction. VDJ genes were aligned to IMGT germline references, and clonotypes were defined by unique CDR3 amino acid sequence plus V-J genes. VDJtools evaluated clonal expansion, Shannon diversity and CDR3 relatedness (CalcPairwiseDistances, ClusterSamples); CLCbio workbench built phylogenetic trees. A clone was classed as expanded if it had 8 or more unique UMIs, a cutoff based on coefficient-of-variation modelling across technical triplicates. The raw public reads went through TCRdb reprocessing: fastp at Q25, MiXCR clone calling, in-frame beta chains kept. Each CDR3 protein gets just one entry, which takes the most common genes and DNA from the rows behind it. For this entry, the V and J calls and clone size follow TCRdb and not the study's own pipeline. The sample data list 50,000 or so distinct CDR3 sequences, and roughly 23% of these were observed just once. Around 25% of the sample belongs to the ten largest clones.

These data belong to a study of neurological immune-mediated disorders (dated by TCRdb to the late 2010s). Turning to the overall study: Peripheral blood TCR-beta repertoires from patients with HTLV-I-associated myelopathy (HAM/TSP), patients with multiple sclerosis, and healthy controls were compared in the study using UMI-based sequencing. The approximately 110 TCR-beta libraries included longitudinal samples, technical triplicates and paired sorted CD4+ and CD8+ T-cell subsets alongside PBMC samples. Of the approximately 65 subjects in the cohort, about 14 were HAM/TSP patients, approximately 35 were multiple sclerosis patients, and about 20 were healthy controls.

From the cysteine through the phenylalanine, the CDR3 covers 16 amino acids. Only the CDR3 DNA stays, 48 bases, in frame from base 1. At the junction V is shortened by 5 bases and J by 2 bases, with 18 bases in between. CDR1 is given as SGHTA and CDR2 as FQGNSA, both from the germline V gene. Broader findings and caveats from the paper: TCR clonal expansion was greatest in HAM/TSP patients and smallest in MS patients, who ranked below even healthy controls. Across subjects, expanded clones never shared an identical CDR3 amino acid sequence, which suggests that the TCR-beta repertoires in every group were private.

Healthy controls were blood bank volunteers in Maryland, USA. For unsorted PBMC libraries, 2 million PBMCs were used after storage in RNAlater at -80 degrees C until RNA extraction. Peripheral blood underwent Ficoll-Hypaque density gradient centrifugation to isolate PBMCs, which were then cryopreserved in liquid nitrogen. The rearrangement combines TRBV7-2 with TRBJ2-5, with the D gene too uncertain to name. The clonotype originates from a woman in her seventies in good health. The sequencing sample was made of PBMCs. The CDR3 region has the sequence CASSPWGWSRQETQYF. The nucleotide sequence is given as TGTGCCAGCAGCCCCTGGGGATGGTCGAGACAAGAGACCCAGTACTTC.